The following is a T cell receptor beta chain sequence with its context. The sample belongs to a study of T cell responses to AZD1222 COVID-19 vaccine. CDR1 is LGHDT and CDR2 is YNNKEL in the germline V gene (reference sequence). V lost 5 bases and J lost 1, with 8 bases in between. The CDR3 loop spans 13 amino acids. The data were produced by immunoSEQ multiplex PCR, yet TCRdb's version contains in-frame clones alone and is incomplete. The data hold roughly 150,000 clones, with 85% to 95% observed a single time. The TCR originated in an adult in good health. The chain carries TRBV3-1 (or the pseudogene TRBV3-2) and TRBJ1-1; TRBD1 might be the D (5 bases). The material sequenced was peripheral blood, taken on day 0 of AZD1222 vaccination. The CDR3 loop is CASSATENTEAFF. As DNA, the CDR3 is TGTGCCAGCAGCGCGACAGAGAACACTGAAGCTTTCTTT.